The clone carrying this T cell receptor beta chain was seen many times. Its target is not known. This specimen comes from a study of blood T cells in healthy people across ages. V shed 3 bases, J shed 5 bases, and the junction held 4 bases outside the gene matches. The CDR3 totals 16 residues. Germline loops: CDR1 SGHRS, CDR2 YFSETQ. It was with a sample-barcoded 5' primer and a J-beta primer mix that a second PCR of about 6 to 12 cycles was run. Unique molecular identifiers of 12 random nucleotides labeled each cDNA. TCRdb analysed the 5' RACE reads with MiXCR anew, one entry per CDR3 protein. Of some 1.7 million distinct CDR3 sequences listed, 28% are singletons. Overall study results and limits: In long-lived donors, naive CD4+ cell counts and diversity exceeded those of aged donors. Total diversity from one million sequenced T cells was likely underestimated. What prevented conclusive comparison of naive and antigen-experienced cells was that PBMCs were unsorted.

The rearrangement uses TRBV5-1 and TRBJ2-1; 14 bases map to TRBD2. The sequence derives from a woman aged 25-40 years in good health. The sequenced material came from blood. The CDR3 bases are TGCGCCAGCAGCTCGACTAGCGGGGGGGCCAACAATGAGCAGTTCTTC. Its protein product is CASSSTSGGANNEQFF.